Sequencing of this T cell receptor (beta chain) was carried out in a study of T cells in localized non-small cell lung cancer. Sequencing was performed with immunoSEQ multiplex PCR; in TCRdb, only in-frame clones are kept and a portion is missing. Among tens of thousands of clones listed, about 84% were seen once. CDR1 is SGHRS and CDR2 is YFSETQ in the germline V gene. V gave up 4 bases and J gave up 4 bases; unmatched junction bases: 12. CDR3 length: 17 amino acids. Sample: peripheral blood, taken before any cancer treatment. The V gene is TRBV5-1, the J gene TRBJ2-2; 8 nucleotides line up with TRBD2. The TCR sequence derives from a female donor older than 55 with stage I lung adenocarcinoma. CDR3 residues: CASSPAGAGGPTGELFF. CDR3 nucleotides: TGCGCCAGCAGCCCGGCCGGGGCGGGAGGCCCCACCGGGGAGCTGTTTTTT.